The next 30 T cell receptor beta chains were all read from a single sample in a study of CD8 T cells in Susac syndrome. RNA totalling roughly 0.45 to 1 ug underwent reverse transcription with random hexamers. TCRdb independently ran MiXCR on the immunoSEQ multiplex PCR reads; one entry per CDR3 protein. The sample lists roughly 120,000 distinct CDR3 sequences; 85% to 95% were seen once. Specimen: CD4+ T cells from PBMCs. Every receptor here comes from a human donor with multiple sclerosis.

The V call is TRBV30, the J call TRBJ2-3; 13 nucleotides align to TRBD2. Losses at the gene ends were 1 base for V and 4 bases for J; bases not matched to a gene: 2. The CDR3 has 15 amino acids. Per the germline V gene, CDR1 is GTSNPN and CDR2 is SVGIG (reference sequence). The CDR3 bases are TGTGCCTGGAGTGAAGGACTAGCGGGGGCAGATACGCAGTATTTT. Its translation: CAWSEGLAGADTQYF.

A single count supports this clonotype. V and J are TRBV29-1 and TRBJ1-2; D unresolved. V was pared by 7 bases and J by 4 bases, with 10 bases between. The CDR3 length is 11 residues. Germline V gives CDR1 SQVTM, CDR2 ANQGSEA. CDR3 sequence (DNA): TGCAGCGCGACTATCAGCTATGGCTACACCTTC. It yields the protein CSATISYGYTF.

The chain uses TRBV2 and TRBJ1-2; D possibly corresponds to TRBD1 (6 bases). Trimming cost V 4 bases and J 9 bases, with 12 bases left between them. This CDR3 has 12 residues. Germline V gene sequence: CDR1 SNHLY, CDR2 FYNNEI. The CDR3 DNA follows: TGTGCCAGCAGTGTCCAGGGGATAAGCTACACCTTC. Translation: CASSVQGISYTF.

V gene TRBV19 combines with J gene TRBJ2-2, with D possibly TRBD2 on 5 matching bases. V was clipped by 0 bases and J by 9 bases, with 11 bases between them. There are 14 residues in the CDR3. Germline V gene sequence: CDR1 LNHDA, CDR2 SQIVND (reference sequence). CDR3 protein: CASSIEVEGRELFF. DNA of the CDR3: TGTGCCAGTAGTATAGAGGTAGAGGGTAGGGAGCTGTTTTTT.

V usage is TRBV10-2 and J usage is TRBJ2-7, with TRBD1 identical over 10 bases. V was pared by 0 bases and J by 6 bases, with 8 bases of the junction left unmatched. There are 16 residues in the CDR3. Germline values: CDR1 WSHSY, CDR2 SAAADI. The CDR3 protein is CASSESRDRGLGEQYF. The CDR3 DNA reads as TGCGCCAGCAGTGAGTCGCGGGACAGGGGACTGGGCGAGCAGTACTTC.

This rearrangement joins TRBV25-1 to TRBJ1-2; possibly TRBD1 for D (6 bases). This CDR3 comprises 14 residues. V gave up 2 bases and J gave up 4 bases, with 11 bases separating them. The germline CDR1 and CDR2 sequences are MGHDK and SYGVNS. The CDR3 reads CASSEPGGGYGYTF. CDR3 sequence (DNA): TGTGCCAGCAGTGAACCGGGAGGGGGCTATGGCTACACCTTC.

V is TRBV20-1 and J is TRBJ1-6, with D possibly being TRBD1 (6 bases). The CDR3 sequence is 14 residues long. Looked up from germline, CDR1 is DFQATT and CDR2 is SNEGSKA (reference sequence). The V end lost 1 base, the J end lost 8 bases, and 12 bases lay between the germline ends. The CDR3 DNA is TGCAGTGCTAGAGCGGGGGGGCCTGATTCACCCCTCCACTTT. Translated: CSARAGGPDSPLHF.

The rearrangement links TRBV27 to TRBJ1-5, with TRBD1 matching 7 bases. In germline, CDR1 is MNHEY, CDR2 SMNVEV (reference sequence). The junction had 7 bases not matched to a gene; V was cut back by 4 bases and J by 4 bases. The CDR3 is 15 residues long. Here the CDR3 reads CASSSQLQGNQPQHF. CDR3 in DNA: TGTGCCAGCAGTTCACAACTACAGGGGAATCAGCCCCAGCATTTT.

This clonotype has a handful of counts. The chain has TRBV6-1 and TRBJ2-6, with D maybe TRBD2 (5 bases). Deletions cut 11 bases from V and 4 bases from J, with 12 bases between. This CDR3 is 13 amino acids long. The V gene's germline CDR1 is MNHNS and CDR2 SASEGT. CDR3 region: CACSGVGANVLTF. CDR3 bases: TGTGCCTGCTCCGGGGTCGGGGCCAACGTCCTGACTTTC.

This chain uses TRBV7-3 with TRBJ2-3; no clear D gene. V was shortened by 7 bases and J by 0 bases, with 20 bases between the two germline ends. The CDR3 has 17 residues. The V gene's germline CDR1 is SGHTA and CDR2 FQGTGA. CDR3 sequence reads: CASTPEPLESSTDTQYF. The CDR3 nucleotides read TGTGCCAGCACCCCAGAGCCCCTGGAATCTAGCACAGATACGCAGTATTTT.

J is TRBJ1-5 and V is TRBV9, with TRBD1 as a possible D gene (5 bases). The germline V gene encodes CDR1 SGDLS and CDR2 YYNGEE. V lost 4 bases and J 6 bases, leaving 17 bases between the germline ends. This CDR3 has 15 residues. CDR3: CASSLAGLLTQPQHF. The CDR3 nucleotides read TGTGCCAGCAGCCTCGCAGGGTTGTTGACTCAGCCCCAGCATTTT. Full variable domain (outside the CDR3, taken from reference TRBV9 and TRBJ1-5): DSGVTQTPKHLITATGQRVTLRCSPRSGDLSVYWYQQSLDQGLQFLIQYYNGEERAKGNILERFSAQQFPDLHSELNLSSLELGDSALYFCASSLAGLLTQPQHFGDGTRLSIL.

The rearrangement uses TRBV27 and TRBJ1-1, with 9 nucleotides matching TRBD1. The CDR3 is 14 amino acids. Germline V gene sequence: CDR1 MNHEY, CDR2 SMNVEV (reference sequence). With 5 bases clipped from V and 2 bases from J, the junction kept 3 bases outside the gene matches. The DNA of the CDR3 is TGTGCCAGCAGTGGGGGACAGGGAAACACTGAAGCTTTCTTT. This encodes CASSGGQGNTEAFF.

The CDR3 reads CATSPGHSLRGTGELFF. DNA for the CDR3: TGTGCCACCAGTCCGGGCCACTCCCTGCGGGGCACCGGGGAGCTGTTTTTT. The chain joins TRBV24-1 to TRBJ2-2; possible D gene TRBD2, 6 bases. V was shortened by 6 bases and J by 4 bases, with 20 bases between the two germline ends. Germline V gives CDR1 KGHDR, CDR2 SFDVKD. The CDR3 contains 17 residues.

This chain links TRBV3-1 with TRBJ2-2; 8 positions match TRBD1. V dropped 3 bases and J dropped 1; count of bases not matched to a gene: 4. Germline-derived CDR1 and CDR2 are LGHDT and YNNKEL (reference sequence). The length of the CDR3 is 16 residues. The CDR3 spells CASSQDRARNTGELFF. The CDR3 DNA reads TGTGCCAGCAGCCAGGACAGGGCCCGGAACACCGGGGAGCTGTTTTTT.

The chain is built from TRBV4-2 and TRBJ2-7; TRBD2 is a possible D gene (6 bases). Per germline, CDR1 LGHNA and CDR2 YNFKEQ. CDR3 length: 14 amino acids. V gave up 1 base and J gave up 2 bases, with 9 bases separating them. DNA for the CDR3: TGTGCCAGCAGCCAAGGCGGGATCGCCTACGAGCAGTACTTC. Its translation: CASSQGGIAYEQYF.

This clonotype has only one observation. The chain recombines TRBV2 with TRBJ1-1; the match to TRBD1 covers 9 bases. The V gene end was trimmed by 6 bases and the J gene end by 11 bases; junction bases not matched to a gene: 10. The CDR3 runs to 13 residues. CDR1 and CDR2 from the germline V gene are SNHLY and FYNNEI. CDR3 coding DNA: TGTGCCAGCAGCCCACAGGGGGCGCGTCCGGCTTTCTTT. Protein sequence: CASSPQGARPAFF.

This chain connects TRBV10-3 to TRBJ2-2; 14 bases match TRBD2. CDR1 and CDR2 from the germline V gene are ENHRY and SYGVKD. The V and J ends lost 6 bases and 5 bases, in that order; junction bases with no gene match: 5. CDR3 length: 16 amino acids. The CDR3 region is CAIRTSGGEQTGELFF. The CDR3 nucleotides read TGTGCCATCAGGACTAGCGGGGGGGAACAGACCGGGGAGCTGTTTTTT.

V and J are TRBV29-1 and TRBJ1-2; TRBD1 aligns across 7 bases. Germline V CDR1 and CDR2: SQVTM, ANQGSEA. This CDR3 comprises 13 residues. J lost 2 bases, V lost 3 bases, and 3 bases had no gene match. The CDR3, as DNA: TGCAGCGTTGATAAGGGGGCGAACTATGGCTACACCTTC. This sequence encodes CSVDKGANYGYTF.

CDR3 DNA: TGTGCCAGCAGTTCATTAACGGACAGGGGCATTAGGGAGCAGTACTTC. It codes for CASSSLTDRGIREQYF. This rearrangement joins TRBV12-3 or TRBV12-4 to TRBJ2-7; 9 bases match TRBD1. The length of the CDR3 is 16 residues. V dropped 4 bases and J dropped 7; count of bases not matched to a gene: 14.

The DNA for the CDR3 is TGTGCCAGCAGCCAAGATCGGGGCCAGCAAGCTTTCTTT. It translates to CASSQDRGQQAFF. The chain employs TRBV3-1 and TRBJ1-1; weak D call: TRBD1 (5 bases). Germline CDR1 is LGHDT and CDR2 is YNNKEL (reference sequence). This CDR3 comprises 13 residues. Trimming took 0 bases from V and 9 from J, leaving 11 bases between them.

The chain recombines TRBV20-1 with TRBJ2-3; D is undetermined. CDR3 length: 12 amino acids. The germline gives CDR1 DFQATT, CDR2 SNEGSKA (reference sequence). The germline V and J ends were trimmed by 3 bases and 0 bases, with 4 bases remaining between them. For the CDR3, the DNA is TGCAGTGCTAGGGGTAGCACAGATACGCAGTATTTT. Translation: CSARGSTDTQYF.

The chain is built from TRBV7-9 and TRBJ1-4, with a possible D match to TRBD1 (5 bases). Germline-derived CDR1 and CDR2 are SEHNR and FQNEAQ (reference sequence). V dropped 5 bases and J dropped 7 bases, with 14 bases sitting between them. This CDR3 has 14 residues. The CDR3 nucleotides are TGTGCCAGCAGCCCCGGGGGGGGAAGTGAAAAACTGTTTTTT. Translation: CASSPGGGSEKLFF.

The chain is built from TRBV6-5 and TRBJ1-1, with D perhaps matching TRBD1 (5 bases). The CDR3 length is 14 residues. The germline CDR1 and CDR2 sequences are MNHEY and SVGAGI. The V gene lost 4 bases and the J gene lost 4 bases, with 13 bases spanning the gap. Here the CDR3 reads CASSLGGTGTEAFF. The CDR3 DNA reads as TGTGCCAGCAGTTTGGGAGGTACAGGCACTGAAGCTTTCTTT.

The V call is TRBV20-1, the J call TRBJ1-1; D is perhaps TRBD1 (6 bases). V was cut by 3 bases and J by 4 bases, with 18 bases left in between. The V gene's germline CDR1 is DFQATT and CDR2 SNEGSKA (reference sequence). CDR3 size: 15 residues. This chain's CDR3 is CSARTTDRWGTEAFF. The CDR3 DNA sequence: TGCAGTGCTAGGACCACTGACAGGTGGGGCACTGAAGCTTTCTTT.

Here the CDR3 DNA reads TGCGCCAGCAGCCAATCCTGGACAACCAACACCGGGGAGCTGTTTTTT. Its translation: CASSQSWTTNTGELFF. The chain couples TRBV4-3 to TRBJ2-2; possibly TRBD1 for D (5 bases). The V end lost 2 bases, the J end lost 2 bases, and 12 bases lay between the germline ends. The germline CDR1 and CDR2 sequences are LGHNA and YSLEER. This CDR3 has 16 residues.

The chain combines TRBV14 with TRBJ1-3; D might be TRBD1 (6 bases). Trimming removed 3 bases from V and 0 bases from J, with 9 bases in between. This CDR3 is built from 15 residues. Looked up from germline, CDR1 is SGHDN and CDR2 is FVKESK. In DNA, the CDR3 is TGTGCCAGCAGCCAGCACAGGGACTCTGGAAACACCATATATTTT. Its translation is CASSQHRDSGNTIYF.

The V call is TRBV2, the J call TRBJ2-7; TRBD2 aligns across 8 bases. V shed 3 bases and J 2 bases; nucleotides not matched to a gene: 6. Germline CDR1 SNHLY, CDR2 FYNNEI. The CDR3 sequence is 15 residues long. The CDR3 reads CASSEVRGGPYEQYF. The CDR3 coding sequence is TGTGCCAGCAGTGAGGTACGGGGGGGCCCCTACGAGCAGTACTTC.

The genes are TRBV29-1 and TRBJ1-5, with D hard to call. The V gene lost 4 bases and the J gene lost 6 bases, with 13 bases spanning the gap. This CDR3 contains 13 residues. Germline CDR1 reads SQVTM; CDR2 reads ANQGSEA. In DNA form, the CDR3 reads TGCAGCGTTGGATCGGGTCCGGGTCAGCCCCAGCATTTT. Its protein is CSVGSGPGQPQHF.

This sequence joins TRBV30 and TRBJ2-7; 7 bases agree with TRBD1. J lost 0 bases, V lost 3 bases, and 2 bases had no gene match. The CDR3 runs 13 residues. Per germline, CDR1 GTSNPN and CDR2 SVGIG (reference sequence). The CDR3 bases are TGTGCCTGGAGAGGGGACAGCTCCTACGAGCAGTACTTC. Protein sequence: CAWRGDSSYEQYF.

The V and J genes are TRBV10-3 and TRBJ1-2; 9 nucleotides line up with TRBD1. V lost 5 bases, J lost 2 bases, and 3 bases stayed unmatched. This CDR3 has 14 residues. Germline values: CDR1 ENHRY, CDR2 SYGVKD. Here the CDR3 DNA reads TGTGCCATCAGTAACAGGGGGCAGAACTATGGCTACACCTTC. This gives the protein CAISNRGQNYGYTF.